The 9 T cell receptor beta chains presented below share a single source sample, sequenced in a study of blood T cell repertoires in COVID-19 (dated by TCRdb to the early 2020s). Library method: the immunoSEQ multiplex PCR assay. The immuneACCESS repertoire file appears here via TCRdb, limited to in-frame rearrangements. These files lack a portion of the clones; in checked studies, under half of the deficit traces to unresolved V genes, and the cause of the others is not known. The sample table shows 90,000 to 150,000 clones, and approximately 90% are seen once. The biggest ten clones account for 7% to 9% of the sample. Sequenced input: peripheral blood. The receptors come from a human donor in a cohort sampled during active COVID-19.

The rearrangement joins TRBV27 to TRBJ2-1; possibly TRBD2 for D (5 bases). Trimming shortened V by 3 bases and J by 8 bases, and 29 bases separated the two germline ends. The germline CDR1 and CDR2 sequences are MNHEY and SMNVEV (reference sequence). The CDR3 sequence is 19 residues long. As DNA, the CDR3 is TGTGCCAGCAGTTTCGACCCCAGCTACGGCGAGGGCGCTCGGCATGAGCAGTTCTTC. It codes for CASSFDPSYGEGARHEQFF.

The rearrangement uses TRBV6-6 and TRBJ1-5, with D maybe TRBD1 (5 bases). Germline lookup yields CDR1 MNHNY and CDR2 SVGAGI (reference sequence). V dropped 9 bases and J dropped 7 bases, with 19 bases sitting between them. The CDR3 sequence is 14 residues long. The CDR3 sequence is CASWVGHSGQPQHF. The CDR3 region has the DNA TGTGCCAGTTGGGTAGGACATAGCGGGCAGCCCCAGCATTTT.

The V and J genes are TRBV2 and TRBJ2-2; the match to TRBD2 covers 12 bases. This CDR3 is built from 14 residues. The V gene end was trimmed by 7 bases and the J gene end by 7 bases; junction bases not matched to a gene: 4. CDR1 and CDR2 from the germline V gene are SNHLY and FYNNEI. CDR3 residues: CASIKLAGGGELFF. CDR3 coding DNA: TGTGCCAGCATTAAACTAGCGGGAGGCGGGGAGCTGTTTTTT.

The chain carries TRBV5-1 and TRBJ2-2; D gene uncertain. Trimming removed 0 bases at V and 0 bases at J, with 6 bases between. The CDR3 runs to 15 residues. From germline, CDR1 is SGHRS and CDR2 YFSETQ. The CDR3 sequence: CASSLGQSNTGELFF. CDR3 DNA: TGCGCCAGCAGCTTGGGACAATCGAACACCGGGGAGCTGTTTTTT.

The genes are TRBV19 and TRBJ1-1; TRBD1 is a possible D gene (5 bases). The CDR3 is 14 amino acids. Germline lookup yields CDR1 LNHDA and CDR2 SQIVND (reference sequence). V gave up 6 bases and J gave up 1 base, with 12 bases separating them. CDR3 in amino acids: CASRGYGGNTEAFF. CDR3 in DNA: TGTGCCAGTAGGGGATACGGGGGGAACACTGAAGCTTTCTTT.

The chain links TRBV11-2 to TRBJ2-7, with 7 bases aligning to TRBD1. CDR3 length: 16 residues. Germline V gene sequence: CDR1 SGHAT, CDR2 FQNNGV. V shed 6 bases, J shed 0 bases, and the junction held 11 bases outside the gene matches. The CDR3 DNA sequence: TGTGCCAGCAGGCCGGCCGACAGGGCCCCCTCCTACGAGCAGTACTTC. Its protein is CASRPADRAPSYEQYF.

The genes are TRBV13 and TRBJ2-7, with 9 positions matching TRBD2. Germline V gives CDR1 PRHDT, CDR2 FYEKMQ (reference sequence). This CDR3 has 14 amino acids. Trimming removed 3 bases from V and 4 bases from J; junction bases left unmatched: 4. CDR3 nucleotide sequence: TGTGCCAGCAGCTTTAGCGGGGGAGGTTACGAGCAGTACTTC. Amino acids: CASSFSGGGYEQYF. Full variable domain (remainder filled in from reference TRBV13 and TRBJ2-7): AAGVIQSPRHLIKEKRETATLKCYPIPRHDTVYWYQQGPGQDPQFLISFYEKMQSDKGSIPDRFSAQQFSDYHSELNMSSLELGDSALYFCASSFSGGGYEQYFGPGTRLTVT.

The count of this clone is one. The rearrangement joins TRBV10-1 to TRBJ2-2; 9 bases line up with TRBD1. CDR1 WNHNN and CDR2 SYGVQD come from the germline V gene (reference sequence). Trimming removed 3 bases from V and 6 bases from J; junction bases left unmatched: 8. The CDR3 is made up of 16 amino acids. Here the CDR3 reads CASSEWTGESAGELFF. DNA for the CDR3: TGCGCCAGCAGTGAATGGACAGGGGAAAGCGCCGGGGAGCTGTTTTTT.

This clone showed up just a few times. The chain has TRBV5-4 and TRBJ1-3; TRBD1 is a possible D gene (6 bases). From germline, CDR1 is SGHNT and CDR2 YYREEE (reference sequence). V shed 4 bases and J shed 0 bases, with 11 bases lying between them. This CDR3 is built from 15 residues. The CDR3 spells CASSPGGDSGNTIYF. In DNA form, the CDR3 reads TGTGCCAGCAGCCCTGGGGGCGACTCTGGAAACACCATATATTTT.